The 15 T cell receptor beta chains below were found in one sample sequenced in a study of vaccination effects on CD4 cells after COVID-19. Cultured cells yielded isolated CD4+ T cells after more than nine days. These TCRs are of unknown antigen specificity. Clones were read by immunoSEQ multiplex PCR, and TCRdb kept only the in-frame ones, dropping some. This table holds roughly 31,000 clones, around three quarters found once. The specimen was CD4+ T cells from PBMCs cultured without peptide, collected before COVID-19 vaccination. These receptors came from a human donor who received a COVID-19 vaccine.

This chain links TRBV3-1 (or the pseudogene TRBV3-2) with TRBJ2-2, with TRBD2 identical over 8 bases. V was clipped by 4 bases and J by 5 bases; unmatched bases: 9. Germline assignment: CDR1 LGHDT and CDR2 YNNKEL (reference sequence). The CDR3 is 16 residues long. The chain's CDR3 is CASSPSGSVKTGELFF. The CDR3 DNA reads as TGTGCCAGCAGCCCAAGCGGGAGCGTCAAAACCGGGGAGCTGTTTTTT.

This chain uses TRBV27 with TRBJ2-5, with 7 bases that match TRBD1. V gave up 6 bases and J gave up 4 bases; unmatched junction bases: 11. The CDR3 has 15 amino acids. Germline lookup yields CDR1 MNHEY and CDR2 SMNVEV (reference sequence). As DNA, the CDR3 is TGTGCCAGCAGCCCAACAACAGGGGTAGGAGAGACCCAGTACTTC. It yields the protein CASSPTTGVGETQYF.

V and J are TRBV5-4 and TRBJ2-1; maybe TRBD2 (6 bases). Germline CDR1 reads SGHNT; CDR2 reads YYREEE (reference sequence). The CDR3 totals 16 residues. Trimming removed 6 bases at V and 3 bases at J, with 19 bases between. DNA of the CDR3: TGTGCCAGCACTCCGCGGGGAACCGCCAACTACAATGAGCAGTTCTTC. Its translation is CASTPRGTANYNEQFF.

The sample holds a few counts of this clone. The J gene is TRBJ2-1, the V gene TRBV27, with D perhaps matching TRBD2 (6 bases). V gave up 5 bases and J gave up 5 bases, with 10 bases separating them. Germline V lookup: CDR1 MNHEY, CDR2 SMNVEV (reference sequence). CDR3 length: 13 residues. The CDR3 protein is CASSTSSDNEQFF. CDR3 coding DNA: TGTGCCAGCAGTACCTCTAGCGACAATGAGCAGTTCTTC.

The V and J genes are TRBV18 and TRBJ2-5, with a weak D call TRBD2 (6 bases). Per germline, CDR1 KGHSH and CDR2 LQKENI. The CDR3 sequence is 15 residues long. Trimming cost V 0 bases and J 2 bases, with 10 bases left between them. The CDR3 DNA sequence: TGTGCCAGCTCACCACCGGGGAGGAGGCAAGAGACCCAGTACTTC. Translation: CASSPPGRRQETQYF.

The chain employs TRBV9 and TRBJ1-2; 7 nucleotides align to TRBD1. Germline V lookup: CDR1 SGDLS, CDR2 YYNGEE. V gave up 4 bases and J gave up 1 base; unmatched junction bases: 13. The CDR3 is 17 amino acids. The CDR3 here is CASSPSTGRFGNYGYTF. The CDR3 nucleotides read TGTGCCAGCAGCCCCTCGACAGGGCGATTTGGTAACTATGGCTACACCTTC.

The J gene is TRBJ2-3, the V gene TRBV11-1, with 7 bases lining up with TRBD2. The V gene's germline CDR1 is SGHAT and CDR2 FQDESV (reference sequence). V trimming: 4 bases; J trimming: 9 bases; junction bases outside the gene matches: 10. CDR3 length: 14 residues. In DNA form, the CDR3 reads TGTGCCAGCAGCTCCCGGGAGGCCTCCCCCACGCAGTATTTT. Encoded protein: CASSSREASPTQYF. The full variable domain, rest sourced from reference TRBV11-1 and TRBJ2-3, is EAEVAQSPRYKITEKSQAVAFWCDPISGHATLYWYRQILGQGPELLVQFQDESVVDDSQLPKDRFSAERLKGVDSTLKIQPAELGDSAMYLCASSSREASPTQYFGPGTRLTVL.

The rearrangement links TRBV27 to TRBJ1-4; no firm D call. This CDR3 comprises 17 residues. Per the germline V gene, CDR1 is MNHEY and CDR2 is SMNVEV (reference sequence). With 6 bases removed from V and 0 bases from J, the gap between germline ends came to 17 bases. Written as DNA, the CDR3 is TGTGCCAGCAGCCCTGGACGGTCCCCGGCAACTAATGAAAAACTGTTTTTT. This sequence encodes CASSPGRSPATNEKLFF.

This sequence joins TRBV5-1 and TRBJ1-6, with D uncertain. Trimming took off 0 bases at V and 0 bases at J, with 4 bases between the two ends. CDR3 length equals 15 residues. CDR1 SGHRS and CDR2 YFSETQ come from the germline V gene. This CDR3 reads CASSLESSYNSPLHF. CDR3 bases: TGCGCCAGCAGCTTGGAGAGCTCCTATAATTCACCCCTCCACTTT.

The chain couples TRBV27 to TRBJ2-1, with D unresolved. CDR1 is MNHEY, CDR2 SMNVEV, per germline (reference sequence). The V and J ends lost 3 bases and 7 bases respectively, with 16 bases between them. This CDR3 has 15 amino acids. The CDR3 loop is CASSFYGTFGNEQFF. CDR3 nucleotides: TGTGCCAGCAGTTTTTATGGAACGTTTGGGAATGAGCAGTTCTTC.

This chain joins TRBV19 and TRBJ1-3; no clear D. V dropped 7 bases and J dropped 0 bases, with 10 bases sitting between them. The CDR3 has 14 amino acids. Looked up from germline, CDR1 is LNHDA and CDR2 is SQIVND (reference sequence). The CDR3 region has the DNA TGTGCCAGTACTCCACACTACTCTGGAAACACCATATATTTT. Amino acids: CASTPHYSGNTIYF.

The chain carries TRBV7-9 and TRBJ2-1; D may be TRBD1 (6 bases). The ends were cut back, 5 bases at V and 3 bases at J, with 11 bases in the middle. There are 14 residues in the CDR3. CDR1 and CDR2 from the germline V gene are SEHNR and FQNEAQ (reference sequence). The CDR3, as DNA: TGTGCCAGCAGCCCCTGGACAGACTACAATGAGCAGTTCTTC. Encoded protein: CASSPWTDYNEQFF.

The chain recombines TRBV5-8 with TRBJ2-5; 8 nucleotides line up with TRBD2. The V segment lost 7 bases and the J segment 1 base; nucleotides outside the gene matches: 6. The CDR3 contains 14 residues. Germline V CDR1 and CDR2: SGHTS, YDEGEE. The CDR3 reads CASSGGQVQETQYF. Written as DNA, the CDR3 is TGTGCCAGCTCGGGGGGGCAGGTCCAAGAGACCCAGTACTTC.

The rearrangement uses TRBV5-1 and TRBJ1-3; D call uncertain. The CDR3 contains 16 residues. V was clipped by 0 bases and J by 0 bases, with 10 bases between them. Germline V gene lookup returns CDR1 SGHRS and CDR2 YFSETQ. As DNA, the CDR3 is TGCGCCAGCAGCTTGGGGGATCCCCTCTCTGGAAACACCATATATTTT. It yields the protein CASSLGDPLSGNTIYF.

The gene calls are TRBV6-6 and TRBJ1-4, with 7 bases aligning to TRBD1. This CDR3 spans 17 amino acids. Looked up from germline, CDR1 is MNHNY and CDR2 is SVGAGI (reference sequence). Trimming took 5 bases from V and 0 from J; bases not matched to a gene: 9. The CDR3 reads CASSHRTGASTNEKLFF. In DNA, the CDR3 is TGTGCCAGCAGTCATAGGACAGGAGCCTCAACTAATGAAAAACTGTTTTTT.